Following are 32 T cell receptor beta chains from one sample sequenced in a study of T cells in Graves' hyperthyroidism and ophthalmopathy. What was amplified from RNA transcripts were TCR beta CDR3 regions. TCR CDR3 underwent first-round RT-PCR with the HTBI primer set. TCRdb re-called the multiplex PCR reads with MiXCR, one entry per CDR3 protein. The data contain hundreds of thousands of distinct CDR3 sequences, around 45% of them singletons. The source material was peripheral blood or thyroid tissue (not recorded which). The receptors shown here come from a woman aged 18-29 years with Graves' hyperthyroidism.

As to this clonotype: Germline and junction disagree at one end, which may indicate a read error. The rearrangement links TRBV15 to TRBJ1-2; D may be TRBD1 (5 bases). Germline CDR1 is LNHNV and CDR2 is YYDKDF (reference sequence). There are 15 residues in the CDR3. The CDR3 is CAASRDGAGTGGYTF. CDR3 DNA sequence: TGTGCCGCCAGCAGAGATGGGGCAGGGACCGGTGGCTACACCTTC.

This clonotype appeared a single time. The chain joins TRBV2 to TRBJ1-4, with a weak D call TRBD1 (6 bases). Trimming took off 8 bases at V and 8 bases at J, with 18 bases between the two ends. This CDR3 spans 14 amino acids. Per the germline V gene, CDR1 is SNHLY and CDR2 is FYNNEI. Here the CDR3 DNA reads TGTGCCAGCTGCGCCGGGACAAGGAGCGAAAAACTGTTTTTT. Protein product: CASCAGTRSEKLFF.

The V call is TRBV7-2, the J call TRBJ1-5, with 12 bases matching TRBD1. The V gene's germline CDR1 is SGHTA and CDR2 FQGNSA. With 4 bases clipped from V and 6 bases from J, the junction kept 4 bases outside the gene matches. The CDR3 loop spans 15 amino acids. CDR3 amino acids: CASSWDRGRSQPQHF. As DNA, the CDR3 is TGTGCCAGCAGCTGGGACAGGGGGCGAAGTCAGCCCCAGCATTTT.

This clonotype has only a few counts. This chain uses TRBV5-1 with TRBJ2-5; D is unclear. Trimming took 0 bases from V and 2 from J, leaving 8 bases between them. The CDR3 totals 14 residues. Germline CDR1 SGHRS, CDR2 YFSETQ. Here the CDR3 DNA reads TGCGCCAGCAGCTTGGGCTGGAAACAAGAGACCCAGTACTTC. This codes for CASSLGWKQETQYF.

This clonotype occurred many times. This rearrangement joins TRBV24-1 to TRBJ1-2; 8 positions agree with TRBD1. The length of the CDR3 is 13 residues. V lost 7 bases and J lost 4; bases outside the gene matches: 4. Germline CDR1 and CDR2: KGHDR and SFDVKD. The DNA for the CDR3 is TGTGCCACCAGCGACAGGGGATCCTATGGCTACACCTTC. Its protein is CATSDRGSYGYTF.

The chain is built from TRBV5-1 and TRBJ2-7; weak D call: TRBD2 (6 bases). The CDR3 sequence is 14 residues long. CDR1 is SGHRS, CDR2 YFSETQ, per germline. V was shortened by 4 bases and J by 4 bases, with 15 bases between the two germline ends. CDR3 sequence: CASSQGSGDYEQYF. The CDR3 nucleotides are TGCGCCAGCAGCCAAGGTAGCGGAGATTACGAGCAGTACTTC. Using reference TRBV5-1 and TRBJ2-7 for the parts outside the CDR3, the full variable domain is KAGVTQTPRYLIKTRGQQVTLSCSPISGHRSVSWYQQTPGQGLQFLFEYFSETQRNKGNFPGRFSGRQFSNSRSEMNVSTLELGDSALYLCASSQGSGDYEQYFGPGTRLTVT.

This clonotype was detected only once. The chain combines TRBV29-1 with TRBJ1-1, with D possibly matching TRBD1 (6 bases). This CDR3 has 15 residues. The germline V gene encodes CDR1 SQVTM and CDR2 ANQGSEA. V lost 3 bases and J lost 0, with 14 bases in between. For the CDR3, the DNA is TGCAGCGTTGAGTCCGTACAGGGCGTGAACACTGAAGCTTTCTTT. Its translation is CSVESVQGVNTEAFF.

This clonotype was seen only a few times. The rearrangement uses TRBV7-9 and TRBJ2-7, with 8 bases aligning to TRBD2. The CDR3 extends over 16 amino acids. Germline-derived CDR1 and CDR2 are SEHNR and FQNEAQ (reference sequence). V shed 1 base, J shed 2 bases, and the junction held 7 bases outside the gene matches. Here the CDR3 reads CASSLGPSGLTYEQYF. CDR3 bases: TGTGCCAGCAGCTTAGGGCCTAGCGGGCTTACCTACGAGCAGTACTTC.

The CDR3 DNA sequence: TGTGCCAGCTCACCACAGGGACTAGCGGGAGTGCGCGAGCAGTACTTC. Its translation: CASSPQGLAGVREQYF. V is TRBV2 and J is TRBJ2-7; TRBD2 matches 14 bases. Germline V gives CDR1 SNHLY, CDR2 FYNNEI. With V trimmed by 8 bases and J by 6 bases, 12 bases remained unmatched. This CDR3 contains 16 residues.

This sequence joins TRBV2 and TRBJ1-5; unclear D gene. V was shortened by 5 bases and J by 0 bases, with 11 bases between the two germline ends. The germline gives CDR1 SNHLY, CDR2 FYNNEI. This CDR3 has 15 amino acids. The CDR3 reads CASSFAVISNQPQHF. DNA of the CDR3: TGTGCCAGCAGTTTTGCCGTCATTAGCAATCAGCCCCAGCATTTT.

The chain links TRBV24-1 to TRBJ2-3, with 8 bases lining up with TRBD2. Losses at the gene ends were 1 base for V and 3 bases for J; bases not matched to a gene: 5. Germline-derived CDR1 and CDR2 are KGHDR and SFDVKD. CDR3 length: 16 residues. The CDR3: CATSDLGTGGTDTQYF. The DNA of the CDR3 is TGTGCCACCAGTGATTTAGGGACGGGAGGGACAGATACGCAGTATTTT.

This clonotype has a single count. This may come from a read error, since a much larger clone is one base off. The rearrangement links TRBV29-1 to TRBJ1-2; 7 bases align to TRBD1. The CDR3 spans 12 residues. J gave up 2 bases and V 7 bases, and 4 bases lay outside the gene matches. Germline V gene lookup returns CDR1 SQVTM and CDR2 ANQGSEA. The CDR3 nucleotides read TGCAGCGCTGGACAGGAAAACTATGGCTACACCTTC. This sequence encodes CSAGQENYGYTF.

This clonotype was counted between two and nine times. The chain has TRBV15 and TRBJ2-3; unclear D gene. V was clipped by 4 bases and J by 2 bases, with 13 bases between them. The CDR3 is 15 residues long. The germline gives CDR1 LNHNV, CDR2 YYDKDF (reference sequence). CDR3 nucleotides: TGTGCCACCAGCATCCAGTTAGCTTTCACAGATACGCAGTATTTT. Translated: CATSIQLAFTDTQYF.

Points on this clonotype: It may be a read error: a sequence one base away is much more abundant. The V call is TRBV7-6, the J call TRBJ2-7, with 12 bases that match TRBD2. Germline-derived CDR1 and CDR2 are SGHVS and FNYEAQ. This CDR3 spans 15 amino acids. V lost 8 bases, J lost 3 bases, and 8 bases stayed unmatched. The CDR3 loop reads CASGDPTSGSYEQYF. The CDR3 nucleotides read TGTGCCAGCGGCGACCCGACTAGCGGGAGCTACGAGCAGTACTTC. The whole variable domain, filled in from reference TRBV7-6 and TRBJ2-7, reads GAGVSQSPRYKVTKRGQDVALRCDPISGHVSLYWYRQALGQGPEFLTYFNYEAQQDKSGLPNDRFSAERPEGSISTLTIQRTEQRDSAMYRCASGDPTSGSYEQYFGPGTRLTVT.

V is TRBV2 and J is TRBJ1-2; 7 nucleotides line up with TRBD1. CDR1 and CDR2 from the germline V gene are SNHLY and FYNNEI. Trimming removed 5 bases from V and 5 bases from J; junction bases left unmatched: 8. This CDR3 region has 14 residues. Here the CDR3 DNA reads TGTGCCAGCAGTTTAAGACAGGGAGGGTATGGCTACACCTTC. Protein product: CASSLRQGGYGYTF.

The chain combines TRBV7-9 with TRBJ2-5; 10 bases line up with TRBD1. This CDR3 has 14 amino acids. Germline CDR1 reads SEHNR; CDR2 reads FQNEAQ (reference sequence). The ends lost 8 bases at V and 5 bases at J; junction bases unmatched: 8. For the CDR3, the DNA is TGTGCCAGCTGGGACAGGGGCAATTTGGAGACCCAGTACTTC. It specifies CASWDRGNLETQYF.

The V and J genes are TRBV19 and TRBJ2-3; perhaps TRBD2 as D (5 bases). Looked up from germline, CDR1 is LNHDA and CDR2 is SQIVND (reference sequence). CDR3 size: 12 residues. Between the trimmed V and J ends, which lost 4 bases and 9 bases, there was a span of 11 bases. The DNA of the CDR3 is TGTGCCAGTAGTAAACCCGGGGAGACGCAGTATTTT. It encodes CASSKPGETQYF.

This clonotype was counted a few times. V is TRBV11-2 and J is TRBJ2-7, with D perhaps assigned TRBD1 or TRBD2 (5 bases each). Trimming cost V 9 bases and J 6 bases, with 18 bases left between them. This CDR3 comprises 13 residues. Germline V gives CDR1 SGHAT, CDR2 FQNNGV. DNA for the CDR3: TGTGCCAGTCTTACGGGGCCCCATTCCGAGCAGTACTTC. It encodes CASLTGPHSEQYF. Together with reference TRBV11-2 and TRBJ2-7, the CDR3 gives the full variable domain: EAGVAQSPRYKIIEKRQSVAFWCNPISGHATLYWYQQILGQGPKLLIQFQNNGVVDDSQLPKDRFSAERLKGVDSTLKIQPAKLEDSAVYLCASLTGPHSEQYFGPGTRLTVT.

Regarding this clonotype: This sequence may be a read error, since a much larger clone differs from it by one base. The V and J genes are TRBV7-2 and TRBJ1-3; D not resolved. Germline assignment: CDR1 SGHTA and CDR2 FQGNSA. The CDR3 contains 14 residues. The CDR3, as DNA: TGTGCCAGTAGTATGACGATGCTTGGAAGCACCATATATTTT. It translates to CASSMTMLGSTIYF.

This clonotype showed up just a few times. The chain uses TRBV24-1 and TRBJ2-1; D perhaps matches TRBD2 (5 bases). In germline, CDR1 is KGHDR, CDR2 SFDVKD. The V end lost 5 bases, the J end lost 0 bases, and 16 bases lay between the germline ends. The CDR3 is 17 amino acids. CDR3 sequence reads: CATSAQDYSSSYNEQFF. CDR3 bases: TGTGCCACCAGTGCCCAAGACTACTCCAGCTCCTACAATGAGCAGTTCTTC.

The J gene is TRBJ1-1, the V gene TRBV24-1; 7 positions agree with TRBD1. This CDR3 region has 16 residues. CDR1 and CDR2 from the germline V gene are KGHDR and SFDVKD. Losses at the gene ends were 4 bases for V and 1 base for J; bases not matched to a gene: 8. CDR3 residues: CATSDPDGTANTEAFF. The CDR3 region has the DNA TGTGCCACCAGTGACCCGGACGGGACAGCGAACACTGAAGCTTTCTTT.

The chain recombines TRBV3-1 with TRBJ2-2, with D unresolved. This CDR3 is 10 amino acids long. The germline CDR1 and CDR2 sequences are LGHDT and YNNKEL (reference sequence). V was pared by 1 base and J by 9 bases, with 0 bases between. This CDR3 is CASSQGELFF. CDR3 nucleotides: TGTGCCAGCAGCCAAGGGGAGCTGTTTTTT.

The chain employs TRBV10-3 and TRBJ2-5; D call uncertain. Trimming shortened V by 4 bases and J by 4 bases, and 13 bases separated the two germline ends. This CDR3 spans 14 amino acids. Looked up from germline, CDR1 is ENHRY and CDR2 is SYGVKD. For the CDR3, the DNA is TGTGCCATCAGTGCCTTTGGACGTGGAGAGACCCAGTACTTC. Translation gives CAISAFGRGETQYF.

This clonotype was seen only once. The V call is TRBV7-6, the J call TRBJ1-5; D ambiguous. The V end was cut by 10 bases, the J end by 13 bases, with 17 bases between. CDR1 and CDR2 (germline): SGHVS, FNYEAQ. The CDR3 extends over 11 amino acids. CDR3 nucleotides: TGTGCCACCGACGACGGGAGGGCTCAGCATTTT. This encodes CATDDGRAQHF.

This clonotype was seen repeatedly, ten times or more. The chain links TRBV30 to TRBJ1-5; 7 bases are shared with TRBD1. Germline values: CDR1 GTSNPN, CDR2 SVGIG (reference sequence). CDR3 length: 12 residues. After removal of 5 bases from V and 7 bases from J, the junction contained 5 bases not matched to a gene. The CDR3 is CAWGTAGQPQHF. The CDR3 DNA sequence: TGTGCCTGGGGGACAGCCGGGCAGCCCCAGCATTTT. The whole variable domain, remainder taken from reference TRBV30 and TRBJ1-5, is SQTIHQWPATLVQPVGSPLSLECTVEGTSNPNLYWYRQAAGRGLQLLFYSVGIGQISSEVPQNLSASRPQDRQFILSSKKLLLSDSGFYLCAWGTAGQPQHFGDGTRLSIL.

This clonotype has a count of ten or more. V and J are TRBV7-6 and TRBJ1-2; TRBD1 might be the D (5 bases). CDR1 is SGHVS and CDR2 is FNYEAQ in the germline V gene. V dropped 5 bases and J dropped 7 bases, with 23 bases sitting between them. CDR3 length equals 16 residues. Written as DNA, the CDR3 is TGTGCCAGCAGCGAAGAGCCCGCGGGACCGCTCGGTGGCTACACCTTC. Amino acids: CASSEEPAGPLGGYTF.

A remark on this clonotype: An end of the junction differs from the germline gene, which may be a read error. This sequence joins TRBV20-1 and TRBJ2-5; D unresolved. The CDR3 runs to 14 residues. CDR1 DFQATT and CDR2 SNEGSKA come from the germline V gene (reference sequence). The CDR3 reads CSGRDQYGQETQYF. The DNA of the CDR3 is TGCAGTGGTAGAGATCAGTACGGGCAAGAGACCCAGTACTTC.

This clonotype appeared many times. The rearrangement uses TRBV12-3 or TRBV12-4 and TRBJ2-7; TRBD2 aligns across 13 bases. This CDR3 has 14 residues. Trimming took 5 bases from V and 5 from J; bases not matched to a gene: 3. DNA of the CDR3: TGTGCCAGCAGTACTAGCGGGAGGGGCGACGAGCAGTACTTC. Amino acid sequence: CASSTSGRGDEQYF.

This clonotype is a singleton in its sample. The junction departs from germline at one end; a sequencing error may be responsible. CDR3 amino acids: CATSREAGTASSPLHF. CDR3 bases: TGTGCCACCAGCCGAGAGGCCGGGACAGCCTCTTCACCCCTCCACTTT. V usage is TRBV15 and J usage is TRBJ1-6; 7 bases map to TRBD1. Germline CDR1 is LNHNV and CDR2 is YYDKDF (reference sequence). This CDR3 is 16 amino acids long.

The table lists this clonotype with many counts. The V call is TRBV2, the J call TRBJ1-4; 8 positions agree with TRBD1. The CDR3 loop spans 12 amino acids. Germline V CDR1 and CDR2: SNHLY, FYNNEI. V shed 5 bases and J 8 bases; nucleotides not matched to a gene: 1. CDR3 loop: CASSTGGEKLFF. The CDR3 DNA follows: TGTGCCAGCAGTACAGGGGGAGAAAAACTGTTTTTT.

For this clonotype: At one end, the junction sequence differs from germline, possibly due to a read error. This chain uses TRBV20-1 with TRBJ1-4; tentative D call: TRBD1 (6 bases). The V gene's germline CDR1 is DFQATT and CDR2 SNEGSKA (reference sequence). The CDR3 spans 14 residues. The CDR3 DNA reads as TGCAGTGCGCCCGAGGGGGGGACTAATGAAAAACTGTATTTT. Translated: CSAPEGGTNEKLYF.

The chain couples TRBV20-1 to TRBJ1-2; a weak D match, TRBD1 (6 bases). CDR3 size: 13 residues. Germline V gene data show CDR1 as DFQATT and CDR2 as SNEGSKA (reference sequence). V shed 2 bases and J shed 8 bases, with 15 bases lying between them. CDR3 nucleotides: TGCAGTGCTAGACCCGAAACAGGGAACGGCTACACCTTC. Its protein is CSARPETGNGYTF.